This T cell receptor (beta chain) was documented in a study of CD8 T cells in cerebrospinal fluid in Alzheimer's disease. Study-wide results and caveats: The authors cautioned that cerebrospinal fluid EBV-specific TCRs do not prove EBV causes Alzheimer's.

Germline CDR1 reads LGHDT; CDR2 reads YNNKEL (reference sequence). The CDR3 has 16 amino acids. TCRdb re-called the 10x single-cell sequencing reads and shows each CDR3 protein once, DNA omitted. The table counts some 980 distinct CDR3 sequences; roughly 10% lies in the top ten. Its frequency marks this clonotype as medium-sized. What it binds is not known. The source is a human donor with mild cognitive impairment. The chain recombines TRBV3-1 with TRBJ2-1. Sequenced input: cerebrospinal fluid. This CDR3 is CASSQEPSSLYNEQFF.